Below, 18 T cell receptor beta chains from the same sample are listed, as sequenced in a study of blood T cell repertoires in COVID-19. Profiled with immunoSEQ multiplex PCR; TCRdb holds only in-frame clones, not every one. This table has approximately 210,000 clones, approximately 94% appearing once. The source material was peripheral blood. All receptors derive from a man aged 30 to 45 with COVID-19, enrolled during active disease.

The genes are TRBV5-4 and TRBJ2-2; TRBD2 is a possible D gene (5 bases). The CDR3 totals 13 residues. Trimming took off 0 bases at V and 8 bases at J, with 8 bases between the two ends. CDR1 and CDR2 (germline): SGHNT, YYREEE (reference sequence). In DNA form, the CDR3 reads TGTGCCAGCAGCTTGGAGAGGGAGGGGGAGCTGTTTTTT. Residues: CASSLEREGELFF.

In DNA form, the CDR3 reads TGTGCCAGCAGCCTAAAACCCGGGACAGGGTATCGGTCTACTTATGGCTACACCTTC. Translation: CASSLKPGTGYRSTYGYTF. The rearrangement uses TRBV4-2 and TRBJ1-2; TRBD1 agrees at 9 bases. After removal of 4 bases from V and 5 bases from J, the junction contained 20 bases not matched to a gene. Germline assignment: CDR1 LGHNA and CDR2 YNFKEQ. This CDR3 contains 19 residues.

The V call is TRBV5-1, the J call TRBJ1-1; unclear D gene. The ends were cut back, 5 bases at V and 1 base at J, with 15 bases in the middle. This CDR3 has 15 residues. The germline V gene has CDR1 SGHRS and CDR2 YFSETQ. CDR3 bases: TGCGCCAGCAGAAGGGAGACGGGCCAGAACACTGAAGCTTTCTTT. Translating gives CASRRETGQNTEAFF.

In this sample, this clone turned up many times. This chain links TRBV4-1 with TRBJ1-5; D may be TRBD1 (5 bases). The germline V gene encodes CDR1 MGHRA and CDR2 YSYEKL. V was pared by 3 bases and J by 4 bases, with 13 bases between. The CDR3 runs 15 residues. The CDR3: CASSHLSGGNQPQHF. CDR3 bases: TGCGCCAGCAGCCATCTGTCCGGGGGGAATCAGCCCCAGCATTTT.

The gene calls are TRBV6-5 and TRBJ1-2; 8 nucleotides match TRBD1. The CDR3 has 14 residues. V trimming: 6 bases; J trimming: 2 bases; junction bases outside the gene matches: 5. The V gene's germline CDR1 is MNHEY and CDR2 SVGAGI. The CDR3: CASSQNRGNYGYTF. The CDR3 nucleotides read TGTGCCAGCAGCCAGAACAGGGGGAACTATGGCTACACCTTC.

The rearrangement links TRBV10-3 to TRBJ2-7, with D perhaps matching TRBD2 (6 bases). The CDR3 is 14 residues long. V lost 4 bases and J lost 3, with 13 bases in between. The germline V gene encodes CDR1 ENHRY and CDR2 SYGVKD. The CDR3 sequence: CAISGTTGLYEQYF. In DNA form, the CDR3 reads TGTGCCATCAGTGGGACTACAGGCCTCTACGAGCAGTACTTC.

V usage is TRBV9 and J usage is TRBJ2-3, with 8 bases identical to TRBD2. V shed 1 base, J shed 1 base, and the junction held 2 bases outside the gene matches. The CDR3 is made up of 15 amino acids. CDR1 is SGDLS and CDR2 is YYNGEE in the germline V gene. CDR3 in amino acids: CASSVSSGGTDTQYF. The CDR3 coding sequence is TGTGCCAGCAGCGTAAGTAGCGGGGGCACAGATACGCAGTATTTT.

The rearrangement links TRBV6-1 to TRBJ1-2; 12 nucleotides match TRBD1. Germline CDR1 MNHNS, CDR2 SASEGT. J gave up 5 bases and V 4 bases, and 11 bases lay outside the gene matches. The CDR3 covers 17 residues. This chain's CDR3 is CASSGTGTGGVGYGYTF. CDR3 bases: TGTGCCAGCAGTGGCACCGGGACAGGGGGCGTCGGGTATGGCTACACCTTC.

J is TRBJ1-1 and V is TRBV7-3; 7 bases line up with TRBD1. This CDR3 spans 13 amino acids. In germline, CDR1 is SGHTA, CDR2 FQGTGA. The junction had 5 bases not matched to a gene; V was cut back by 5 bases and J by 5 bases. The CDR3 region has the DNA TGTGCCAGCAGCCCACAGGGGTTGACTGAAGCTTTCTTT. Translation: CASSPQGLTEAFF.

V usage is TRBV30 and J usage is TRBJ1-5; the D gene is possibly TRBD1 (6 bases). Germline V gives CDR1 GTSNPN, CDR2 SVGIG (reference sequence). V was cut by 2 bases and J by 5 bases, with 10 bases left in between. CDR3 length equals 13 residues. The DNA of the CDR3 is TGTGCCTGGAGTAGTAACAGGGATCAGCCCCAGCATTTT. This sequence encodes CAWSSNRDQPQHF.

The genes are TRBV5-4 and TRBJ2-7; 13 bases map to TRBD2. The CDR3 loop spans 15 amino acids. Germline V gives CDR1 SGHNT, CDR2 YYREEE (reference sequence). V shed 4 bases, J shed 6 bases, and the junction held 7 bases outside the gene matches. CDR3 sequence reads: CASSRTSGGLGEQYF. The DNA for the CDR3 is TGTGCCAGCAGCCGGACTAGCGGGGGATTAGGCGAGCAGTACTTC.

The V call is TRBV4-1, the J call TRBJ1-4, with a tentative D call TRBD1 (5 bases). This CDR3 has 15 residues. Germline V CDR1 and CDR2: MGHRA, YSYEKL. The V gene lost 0 bases and the J gene lost 5 bases, with 10 bases spanning the gap. CDR3 bases: TGCGCCAGCAGCCAAGAAGTCAGGGTGAATGAAAAACTGTTTTTT. Translation gives CASSQEVRVNEKLFF.

The chain joins TRBV11-2 to TRBJ1-1; TRBD1 is a possible D gene (6 bases). Trimming took 1 base from V and 1 from J, leaving 10 bases between them. CDR1 SGHAT and CDR2 FQNNGV come from the germline V gene. There are 15 residues in the CDR3. CDR3 DNA: TGTGCCAGCAGCTTAGGAGGGGACAAGAACACTGAAGCTTTCTTT. Amino acids: CASSLGGDKNTEAFF.

This chain links TRBV11-3 with TRBJ1-6; no definite D call. There are 13 residues in the CDR3. Germline CDR1 SGHNT, CDR2 YENEEA. The V and J ends lost 1 base and 7 bases respectively, with 5 bases between them. CDR3 DNA: TGTGCCAGCAGCTTAGCTGCGAATTCACCCCTCCACTTT. It is translated as CASSLAANSPLHF.

CDR3 sequence: CASSTGDRGNEKLFF. CDR3 bases: TGCGCCAGCAGCACGGGGGACAGGGGGAATGAAAAACTGTTTTTT. The chain recombines TRBV5-1 with TRBJ1-4, with 11 bases identical to TRBD1. Germline V gene sequence: CDR1 SGHRS, CDR2 YFSETQ. The CDR3 covers 15 residues. V shed 4 bases, J shed 5 bases, and the junction held 4 bases outside the gene matches.

The chain combines TRBV3-1 (or the pseudogene TRBV3-2) with TRBJ1-3; tentative D call: TRBD1 (6 bases). The CDR3 totals 14 residues. With 5 bases removed from V and 2 bases from J, the gap between germline ends came to 10 bases. Germline CDR1 and CDR2: LGHDT and YNNKEL (reference sequence). For the CDR3, the DNA is TGTGCCAGCAGCACCACAGGGACTGGAAACACCATATATTTT. It encodes CASSTTGTGNTIYF.

The V and J genes are TRBV6-1 and TRBJ1-1; the D gene is possibly TRBD1 (5 bases). The CDR3 runs to 16 residues. CDR1 MNHNS and CDR2 SASEGT come from the germline V gene. V dropped 3 bases and J dropped 0 bases, with 14 bases sitting between them. Here the CDR3 reads CASSDSRGTLNTEAFF. The CDR3 DNA is TGTGCCAGCAGTGACAGTAGGGGAACTTTGAACACTGAAGCTTTCTTT.

The chain is built from TRBV2 and TRBJ2-2, with 9 positions matching TRBD1. V dropped 5 bases and J dropped 7; count of bases not matched to a gene: 5. Germline-derived CDR1 and CDR2 are SNHLY and FYNNEI. This CDR3 has 14 residues. The DNA for the CDR3 is TGTGCCAGCAGTAGACAGGGGGAGGGCGGGGAGCTGTTTTTT. Residues: CASSRQGEGGELFF.